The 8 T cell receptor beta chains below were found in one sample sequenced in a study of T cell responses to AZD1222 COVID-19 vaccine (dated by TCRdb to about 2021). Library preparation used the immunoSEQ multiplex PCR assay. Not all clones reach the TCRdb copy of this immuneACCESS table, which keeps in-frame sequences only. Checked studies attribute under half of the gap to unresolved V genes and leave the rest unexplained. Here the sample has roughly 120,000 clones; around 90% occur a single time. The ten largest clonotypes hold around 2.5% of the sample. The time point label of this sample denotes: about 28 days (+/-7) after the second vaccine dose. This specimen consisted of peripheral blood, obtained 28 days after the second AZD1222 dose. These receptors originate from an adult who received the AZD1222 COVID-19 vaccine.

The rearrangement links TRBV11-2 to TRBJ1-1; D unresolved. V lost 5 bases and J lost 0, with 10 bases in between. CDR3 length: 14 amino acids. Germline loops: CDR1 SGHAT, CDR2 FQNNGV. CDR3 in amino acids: CASSPGIMNTEAFF. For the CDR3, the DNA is TGTGCCAGCAGCCCTGGGATCATGAACACTGAAGCTTTCTTT.

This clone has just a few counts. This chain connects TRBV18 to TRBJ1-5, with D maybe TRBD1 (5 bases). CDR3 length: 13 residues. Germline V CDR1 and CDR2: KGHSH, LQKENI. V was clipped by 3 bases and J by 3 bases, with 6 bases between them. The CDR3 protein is CASSPDNNQPQHF. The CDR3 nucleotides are TGTGCCAGCTCACCGGACAACAATCAGCCCCAGCATTTT.

The CDR3 loop is CASSPISGTGNTEAFF. DNA of the CDR3: TGTGCCAGCAGCCCTATCAGCGGGACAGGGAACACTGAAGCTTTCTTT. V gene TRBV7-9 combines with J gene TRBJ1-1; TRBD1 aligns across 8 bases. The CDR3 totals 16 residues. Germline V gene sequence: CDR1 SEHNR, CDR2 FQNEAQ (reference sequence). The J segment lost 1 base and the V segment lost 5 bases, leaving 9 bases of the junction unmatched. The variable domain in full, with the rest retrieved from reference TRBV7-9 and TRBJ1-1, is DTGVSQNPRHKITKRGQNVTFRCDPISEHNRLYWYRQTLGQGPEFLTYFQNEAQLEKSRLLSDRFSAERPKGSFSTLEIQRTEQGDSAMYLCASSPISGTGNTEAFFGQGTRLTVV.

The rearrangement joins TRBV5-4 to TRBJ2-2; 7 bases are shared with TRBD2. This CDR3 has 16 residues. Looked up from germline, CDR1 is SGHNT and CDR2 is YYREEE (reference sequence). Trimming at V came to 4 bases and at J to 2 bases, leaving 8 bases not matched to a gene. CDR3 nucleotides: TGTGCCAGCAGCACGCGCGGGGGTGGAAACACCGGGGAGCTGTTTTTT. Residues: CASSTRGGGNTGELFF.

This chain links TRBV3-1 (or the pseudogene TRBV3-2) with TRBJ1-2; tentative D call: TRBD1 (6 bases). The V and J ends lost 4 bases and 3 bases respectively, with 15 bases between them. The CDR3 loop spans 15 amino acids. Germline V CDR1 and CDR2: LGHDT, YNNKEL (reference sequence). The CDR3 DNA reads TGTGCCAGCAGCCGAACTACAGGGTACGACTATGGCTACACCTTC. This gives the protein CASSRTTGYDYGYTF.

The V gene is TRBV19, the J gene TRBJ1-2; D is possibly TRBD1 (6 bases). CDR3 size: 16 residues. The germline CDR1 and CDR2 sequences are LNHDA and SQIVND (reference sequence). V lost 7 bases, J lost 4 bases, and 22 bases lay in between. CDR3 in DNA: TGTGCCAGTACCCCGGTGGGGGCCCTATCCTTCTATGGCTACACCTTC. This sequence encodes CASTPVGALSFYGYTF. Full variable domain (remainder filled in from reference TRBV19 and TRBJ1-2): DGGITQSPKYLFRKEGQNVTLSCEQNLNHDAMYWYRQDPGQGLRLIYYSQIVNDFQKGDIAEGYSVSREKKESFPLTVTSAQKNPTAFYLCASTPVGALSFYGYTFGSGTRLTVV.

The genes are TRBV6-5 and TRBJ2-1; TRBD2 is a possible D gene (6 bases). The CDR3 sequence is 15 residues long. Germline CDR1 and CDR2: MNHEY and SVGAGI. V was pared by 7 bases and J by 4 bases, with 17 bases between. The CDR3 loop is CASMISGGGYNEQFF. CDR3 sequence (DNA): TGTGCCAGCATGATAAGTGGGGGAGGTTACAATGAGCAGTTCTTC.

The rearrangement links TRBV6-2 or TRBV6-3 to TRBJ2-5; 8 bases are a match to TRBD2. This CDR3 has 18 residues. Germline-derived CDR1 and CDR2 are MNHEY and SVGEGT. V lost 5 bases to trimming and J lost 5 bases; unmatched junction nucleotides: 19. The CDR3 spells CASSTLAGGLFHGETQYF. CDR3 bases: TGTGCCAGCAGTACCCTCGCGGGGGGCCTCTTCCACGGGGAGACCCAGTACTTC.